The sequence of this T cell receptor (beta chain) was determined in a study of T cell responses to AZD1222 COVID-19 vaccine. Profiled with immunoSEQ multiplex PCR; TCRdb holds only in-frame clones, not every one. The data hold 150,000 or so clones, with 87% observed a single time. This clonotype was sampled from an adult who received the AZD1222 COVID-19 vaccine. Sample: peripheral blood, taken 28 days after the second AZD1222 dose.

CDR3: CASSLGRIYNEQFF. CDR3 DNA sequence: TGTGCCAGCAGCTTAGGGAGAATCTACAATGAGCAGTTCTTC. The chain employs TRBV7-9 and TRBJ2-1; D unclear. Germline V gene lookup returns CDR1 SEHNR and CDR2 FQNEAQ (reference sequence). The V gene lost 1 base and the J gene lost 3 bases, with 7 bases spanning the gap. The CDR3 consists of 14 residues.